This T cell receptor (beta chain) was found in a study of blood T cell repertoires in COVID-19. Whole-study context: PBMCs, B-cell-depleted T cells, or T cells were the source of the cDNA or gDNA that made up the material.

The germline V gene has CDR1 SGHTA and CDR2 FQGNSA. Trimming stripped 5 bases from V and 3 bases from J, with 11 bases between. The CDR3 is made up of 15 amino acids. Original methodology: Amplifying reference gene primers gave estimates of nucleated cell counts. Sequencing used immunoSEQ multiplex PCR; TCRdb keeps in-frame clones, though not all of them. The V and J calls and clone size were taken over from that table, and D and trimming were inferred from the DNA. Of about 35,000 clones listed, more than 75% are singletons. The chain uses TRBV7-2 and TRBJ1-6; D possibly corresponds to TRBD1 (6 bases). The clonotype was recovered from a human donor in a cohort sampled during active COVID-19. Sequencing input: peripheral blood. CDR3 nucleotides: TGTGCCAGCAGCCGGACAGTCAACTATAATTCACCCCTCCACTTT. It codes for CASSRTVNYNSPLHF.